This is a list of T cell receptor beta chains from one sample in a study of blood T cells in healthy people across ages. TCRdb reanalysed the 5' RACE reads using MiXCR and keeps one entry per CDR3 protein. Altogether about a million distinct CDR3 sequences are present, roughly 51% being singletons, with the ten largest covering around 21%. The sequenced sample was blood. The receptors were gathered from a woman aged 60-70 years in good health. The CDR3 runs from the conserved cysteine through the conserved F or W. The D gene is left open where the match is weak. A clone size is listed for some rows: how often the clone was seen (once, few, many), or a class if it is expanded.

V	D	length	J	size	CDR3	DNA
TRBV25-1	NA	12	TRBJ1-1	few	CASSGMTAYAFF	TGTGCCAGCAGTGGGATGACAGCTTACGCTTTCTTT
TRBV27	TRBD2	16	TRBJ2-5	few	CASSFLGLAGLETQYF	TGTGCCAGCAGTTTTTTGGGACTAGCGGGATTGGAGACCCAGTACTTC
TRBV2	NA	12	TRBJ2-5	NA	CASTARGETQYF	TGTGCCAGCACGGCAAGAGGGGAGACCCAGTACTTC
TRBV7-2	TRBD2	17	TRBJ2-3	NA	CASSNTLAGGPAGTQYF	TGTGCCAGCAGCAACACACTAGCGGGAGGGCCCGCAGGTACGCAGTATTTT
TRBV11-2	TRBD1	15	TRBJ2-7	NA	CASSITTGGDEIQYF	TGTGCCAGCAGTATCACGACAGGGGGCGATGAGATCCAGTACTTC
TRBV5-1	NA	14	TRBJ1-1	NA	CASSLMPGNTEAFF	TGCGCCAGCAGCTTAATGCCTGGGAACACTGAAGCTTTCTTT
TRBV2	NA	16	TRBJ1-2	NA	CAGSEWRPEMSYGYTF	TGTGCCGGCAGTGAATGGCGGCCAGAGATGTCCTATGGCTACACCTTC
TRBV11-3	TRBD2	18	TRBJ2-5	many	CASSAGLAGGLIQETQYF	TGTGCCAGCAGCGCCGGACTAGCGGGAGGCCTAATACAAGAGACCCAGTACTTC
TRBV10-1	NA	16	TRBJ2-7	NA	CASSEGVAQVTYEQYF	TGCGCCAGCAGTGAGGGTGTCGCGCAGGTTACCTACGAGCAGTACTTC
TRBV7-2	NA	12	TRBJ2-3	many	CASSFGADTQYF	TGTGCCAGCAGCTTTGGGGCAGATACGCAGTATTTT
TRBV5-1	TRBD2	17	TRBJ2-5	NA	CASSLVAGTTIQETQYF	TGCGCCAGCAGCTTGGTCGCCGGGACTACCATCCAAGAGACCCAGTACTTC
TRBV12-5	TRBD2	15	TRBJ2-7	few	CASGLGTGGSYEQYF	TGTGCTAGTGGTTTGGGGACGGGGGGCTCCTACGAGCAGTACTTC
TRBV3-1	TRBD2	16	TRBJ2-3	few	CASSQRAGGPTDTQYF	TGTGCCAGCAGCCAACGGGCGGGAGGGCCGACAGATACGCAGTATTTT
TRBV7-2	TRBD1	16	TRBJ1-5	NA	CASSLAGSTTGQPQHF	TGTGCCAGCAGCTTAGCTGGGTCCACGACAGGGCAGCCCCAGCATTTT
TRBV7-2	NA	16	TRBJ2-7	few	CASSLLSVGSVYEQYF	TGTGCCAGCAGCTTACTTTCTGTGGGTAGCGTTTACGAGCAGTACTTC
TRBV15	NA	13	TRBJ2-1	NA	CATSRIDYNEQFF	TGTGCCACCAGCAGGATAGACTACAATGAGCAGTTCTTC
TRBV7-9	TRBD2	16	TRBJ2-3	many	CASSRGGTLSTDTQYF	TGTGCCAGCAGCCGCGGGGGGACCCTAAGCACAGATACGCAGTATTTT
TRBV6-2/TRBV6-3	NA	11	TRBJ2-3	many	CASSDTDTQYF	TGTGCCAGCAGCGACACAGATACGCAGTATTTT